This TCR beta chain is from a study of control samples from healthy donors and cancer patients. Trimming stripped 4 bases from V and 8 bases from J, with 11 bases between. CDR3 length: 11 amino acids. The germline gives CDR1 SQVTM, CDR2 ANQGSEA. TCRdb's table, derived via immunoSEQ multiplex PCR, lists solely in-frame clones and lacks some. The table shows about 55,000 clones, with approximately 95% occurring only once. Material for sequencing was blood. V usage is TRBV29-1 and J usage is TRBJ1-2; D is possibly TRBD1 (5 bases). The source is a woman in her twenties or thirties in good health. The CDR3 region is CSVGQSSGYTF. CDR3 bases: TGCAGCGTTGGACAGTCGAGCGGCTACACCTTC.